Shown below are 18 T cell receptor beta chains from a single sample sequenced in a study of identical twins. Each CDR3 protein is one row after TCRdb ran MiXCR on the 5' RACE reads. The data show a few hundred thousand distinct CDR3 sequences, around 8.8% seen once. The same data also went into a second study, on yellow fever vaccine responses in identical twins.

The sequencing sample was made of memory (CD45RO+) T cells sorted from blood. The receptor source for this set is a woman in her late teens or twenties in good health.

This clonotype was observed many times. The CDR3 sequence is CASLGQSSYNEQFF. The CDR3 nucleotides read TGTGCCAGCCTCGGACAGAGCTCCTACAATGAGCAGTTCTTC. This chain links TRBV7-9 with TRBJ2-1, with a possible D match to TRBD1 (6 bases). The CDR3 sequence is 14 residues long. Trimming took 8 bases from V and 0 from J, leaving 11 bases between them. Germline V gene data show CDR1 as SEHNR and CDR2 as FQNEAQ (reference sequence).

The CDR3 DNA is TGTGCCAGCAGCTCCCCGGGTGTATATGGCTACACCTTC. Translating gives CASSSPGVYGYTF. The V call is TRBV6-1, the J call TRBJ1-2; D unclear. V was shortened by 6 bases and J by 5 bases, with 13 bases between the two germline ends. Germline lookup yields CDR1 MNHNS and CDR2 SASEGT. The CDR3 totals 13 residues.

This clonotype occurred many times. The V call is TRBV11-2, the J call TRBJ2-5; D is undetermined. V was shortened by 8 bases and J by 5 bases, with 15 bases between the two germline ends. CDR1 SGHAT and CDR2 FQNNGV come from the germline V gene. The CDR3 runs to 13 residues. Written as DNA, the CDR3 is TGTGCCAGCTCCCTATCCTTGGGGGAGACCCAGTACTTC. Translation gives CASSLSLGETQYF.

V usage is TRBV28 and J usage is TRBJ1-2; perhaps TRBD1 as D (6 bases). V lost 6 bases, J lost 4 bases, and 21 bases lay in between. In germline, CDR1 is MDHEN, CDR2 SYDVKM. This CDR3 has 16 residues. Written as DNA, the CDR3 is TGTGCCAGCAGAAGCCCTCGAGGGGGACCACTCTATGGCTACACCTTC. Amino acids: CASRSPRGGPLYGYTF.

This clonotype was counted many times. This rearrangement joins TRBV3-1 to TRBJ2-1; TRBD2 matches at 10 bases. Germline values: CDR1 LGHDT, CDR2 YNNKEL (reference sequence). V shed 5 bases and J 2 bases; nucleotides not matched to a gene: 15. CDR3 size: 19 residues. The CDR3 loop reads CASSMLAGEGRSPYNEQFF. CDR3 in DNA: TGTGCCAGCAGCATGCTAGCGGGAGAGGGTCGTAGCCCCTACAATGAGCAGTTCTTC.

In this sample, this clonotype turned up many times. The chain combines TRBV5-1 with TRBJ2-2; D unresolved. The CDR3 runs to 13 residues. V was cut by 2 bases and J by 4 bases, with 6 bases left in between. Germline CDR1 and CDR2: SGHRS and YFSETQ. The CDR3 is CASSFAATGELFF. The CDR3 DNA reads TGCGCCAGCAGCTTCGCAGCCACCGGGGAGCTGTTTTTT.

This clonotype has a count of ten or more. This chain uses TRBV5-1 with TRBJ2-3; D is ambiguous. CDR1 SGHRS and CDR2 YFSETQ come from the germline V gene. Trimming took 5 bases from V and 4 from J, leaving 11 bases between them. The CDR3 extends over 13 amino acids. The CDR3 sequence: CASSRGIADTQYF. The CDR3 DNA reads TGCGCCAGCAGTCGCGGCATCGCAGATACGCAGTATTTT.

The chain is built from TRBV6-1 and TRBJ2-3; 7 bases agree with TRBD1. The CDR3 has 14 amino acids. Germline CDR1 is MNHNS and CDR2 is SASEGT. With V trimmed by 6 bases and J by 3 bases, 6 bases remained unmatched. The CDR3 is CASRDRAPTDTQYF. The DNA for the CDR3 is TGTGCCAGCAGAGACAGGGCTCCTACAGATACGCAGTATTTT.

This clonotype was seen many times. The V call is TRBV5-1, the J call TRBJ2-1; 7 bases are shared with TRBD1. CDR1 is SGHRS and CDR2 is YFSETQ in the germline V gene. The CDR3 has 16 amino acids. V shed 0 bases, J shed 1 base, and the junction held 4 bases outside the gene matches. The CDR3 sequence: CASSLGGTESYNEQFF. CDR3 nucleotide sequence: TGCGCCAGCAGCTTGGGGGGGACAGAGTCCTACAATGAGCAGTTCTTC.

The rearrangement links TRBV15 to TRBJ2-7; D possibly corresponds to TRBD1 (5 bases). This CDR3 has 14 amino acids. V was clipped by 0 bases and J by 4 bases, with 10 bases between them. Germline-derived CDR1 and CDR2 are LNHNV and YYDKDF (reference sequence). The CDR3 spells CATSRDLGRYEQYV. Here the CDR3 DNA reads TGTGCCACCAGCAGAGATCTGGGGCGGTACGAGCAGTACGTC.

This chain uses TRBV5-5 with TRBJ2-2; possibly TRBD2 for D (6 bases). This CDR3 is built from 15 residues. The V gene lost 2 bases and the J gene lost 3 bases, with 11 bases spanning the gap. Germline V gene sequence: CDR1 SGHKS, CDR2 YYEKEE (reference sequence). The chain's CDR3 is CASSFVGEDTGELFF. The CDR3, as DNA: TGTGCCAGCAGCTTTGTCGGGGAGGACACCGGGGAGCTGTTTTTT.

This clonotype has a handful of counts. This chain links TRBV6-5 with TRBJ2-3; 7 bases map to TRBD1. V shed 5 bases, J shed 2 bases, and the junction held 13 bases outside the gene matches. Germline CDR1 reads MNHEY; CDR2 reads SVGAGI. CDR3 length: 17 amino acids. The DNA of the CDR3 is TGTGCCAGCAGTAACATCCGACAGGGACGTGTCACAGATACGCAGTATTTT. Translated: CASSNIRQGRVTDTQYF.

This chain uses TRBV18 with TRBJ2-2, with a possible D match to TRBD1 (5 bases). The ends were cut back, 0 bases at V and 3 bases at J, with 14 bases in the middle. The CDR3 loop spans 17 amino acids. Germline CDR1 is KGHSH and CDR2 is LQKENI. CDR3 amino acids: CASSPPSGALDTGELFF. The CDR3 coding sequence is TGTGCCAGCTCACCACCGAGTGGGGCTTTGGACACCGGGGAGCTGTTTTTT.

The chain couples TRBV6-4 to TRBJ2-1, with a weak D call TRBD2 (7 bases). The germline CDR1 and CDR2 sequences are MRHNA and SNTAGT. The CDR3 is made up of 16 amino acids. Trimming took off 2 bases at V and 0 bases at J, with 11 bases between the two ends. The CDR3 reads CASSDGGGGSYNEQFF. The CDR3 DNA reads TGTGCCAGCAGTGACGGGGGAGGGGGCTCCTACAATGAGCAGTTCTTC.

The chain carries TRBV11-2 and TRBJ1-2; D gene ambiguous. CDR3 size: 15 residues. Germline CDR1 SGHAT, CDR2 FQNNGV. V shed 3 bases and J shed 3 bases, with 14 bases lying between them. The CDR3 DNA reads as TGTGCCAGCAGCTTGGTGCTAACCCCATACTATGGCTACACCTTC. As protein: CASSLVLTPYYGYTF.

The chain employs TRBV10-1 and TRBJ2-5, with 7 positions matching TRBD2. The germline V gene encodes CDR1 WNHNN and CDR2 SYGVQD (reference sequence). The CDR3 loop spans 14 amino acids. V lost 4 bases and J lost 2; bases outside the gene matches: 4. Written as DNA, the CDR3 is TGCGCCAGCAGTGCCATGGGACTACAAGAGACCCAGTACTTC. It is translated as CASSAMGLQETQYF.

This clonotype has only a few counts. The V gene is TRBV20-1, the J gene TRBJ2-1; tentatively, D is TRBD2 (6 bases). This CDR3 spans 15 amino acids. Germline V gene sequence: CDR1 DFQATT, CDR2 SNEGSKA (reference sequence). Trimming shortened V by 5 bases and J by 3 bases, and 17 bases separated the two germline ends. The CDR3 DNA reads as TGCAGTGCTCCCACCCGGGAGACCGACTACAATGAGCAGTTCTTC. It specifies CSAPTRETDYNEQFF.

The sample holds many counts of this clonotype. V gene TRBV5-1 combines with J gene TRBJ2-1, with TRBD2 matching over 13 bases. V gave up 0 bases and J gave up 7 bases; unmatched junction bases: 7. CDR1 and CDR2 from the germline V gene are SGHRS and YFSETQ. This CDR3 region has 17 residues. CDR3 region: CASSLAVLAGGLNEQFF. The CDR3 coding sequence is TGCGCCAGCAGCTTGGCCGTACTAGCGGGGGGGCTTAATGAGCAGTTCTTC.